Shown below are 20 T cell receptor beta chains from a single sample sequenced in a study of blood T cells in healthy people across ages. Sample-barcoded 5' priming and a J-beta primer mix drove a second PCR of 7 to 11 cycles. One entry per CDR3 protein, called by TCRdb with MiXCR from the 5' RACE reads. The sample comprises about 640,000 distinct CDR3 sequences, under 70% of which are singletons, and 30% to 40% rests with the top ten. The sample comprised blood. These receptors were collected from a man aged 55 to 70 in good health.

This clonotype has only a few counts. V usage is TRBV28 and J usage is TRBJ2-1; 8 positions match TRBD2. This CDR3 is 14 amino acids long. CDR1 and CDR2 (germline): MDHEN, SYDVKM. Losses at the gene ends were 3 bases for V and 10 bases for J; bases not matched to a gene: 8. CDR3 protein: CASSFHGGAQEQFF. DNA of the CDR3: TGTGCCAGCAGTTTCCACGGGGGGGCACAGGAGCAGTTCTTC. The full variable domain, with the rest looked up from reference TRBV28 and TRBJ2-1, is DVKVTQSSRYLVKRTGEKVFLECVQDMDHENMFWYRQDPGLGLRLIYFSYDVKMKEKGDIPEGYSVSREKKERFSLILESASTNQTSMYLCASSFHGGAQEQFFGPGTRLTVL.

The CDR3 here is CSAVDRIAKNIQYF. Here the CDR3 DNA reads TGCAGTGCCGTGGACAGAATAGCCAAAAACATTCAGTACTTC. V and J are TRBV20-1 and TRBJ2-4; D might be TRBD1 (6 bases). Germline assignment: CDR1 DFQATT and CDR2 SNEGSKA (reference sequence). The CDR3 extends over 14 amino acids. With 6 bases removed from V and 0 bases from J, the gap between germline ends came to 12 bases.

A single count supports this clonotype. The chain couples TRBV2 to TRBJ2-2, with 8 nucleotides matching TRBD2. The trim removed 8 bases at V and 6 bases at J, leaving 11 bases unmatched. Per the germline V gene, CDR1 is SNHLY and CDR2 is FYNNEI. There are 15 residues in the CDR3. As DNA, the CDR3 is TGTGCCAGCGAAGCGGGAGTCATGGGGGCCGGGGAGCTGTTTTTT. Translating it yields CASEAGVMGAGELFF.

This rearrangement joins TRBV20-1 to TRBJ1-1, with 7 bases fitting TRBD1. The length of the CDR3 is 14 residues. Germline V lookup: CDR1 DFQATT, CDR2 SNEGSKA (reference sequence). V gave up 5 bases and J gave up 1 base; unmatched junction bases: 7. The CDR3 sequence is CSAQRRQGNTEAFF. The CDR3 DNA reads as TGCAGTGCTCAAAGAAGACAGGGGAACACTGAAGCTTTCTTT.

The chain couples TRBV5-1 to TRBJ1-1; 7 bases fit TRBD1. Germline V gene lookup returns CDR1 SGHRS and CDR2 YFSETQ. V gave up 4 bases and J gave up 1 base; unmatched junction bases: 7. CDR3 length: 15 amino acids. The CDR3 sequence is CASSTAGTANTEAFF. Here the CDR3 DNA reads TGCGCCAGCAGCACTGCCGGGACAGCGAACACTGAAGCTTTCTTT.

This chain joins TRBV7-6 and TRBJ2-1, with 9 bases matching TRBD2. This CDR3 is built from 16 residues. Germline V gives CDR1 SGHVS, CDR2 FNYEAQ. V shed 1 base, J shed 7 bases, and the junction held 8 bases outside the gene matches. The DNA for the CDR3 is TGTGCCAGCAGCTTAGTGGGCGGGGGGGTGGAAAATGAGCAGTTCTTC. As protein: CASSLVGGGVENEQFF.

This clonotype has a handful of counts. This chain uses TRBV6-5 with TRBJ1-4, with D unresolved. CDR1 and CDR2 from the germline V gene are MNHEY and SVGAGI. The CDR3 is 15 amino acids. Trimming removed 0 bases from V and 0 bases from J, with 5 bases in between. This chain's CDR3 is CASSYSVATNEKLFF. The DNA for the CDR3 is TGTGCCAGCAGTTACTCTGTTGCAACTAATGAAAAACTGTTTTTT.

This clonotype appeared once. The rearrangement joins TRBV4-1 to TRBJ1-1; TRBD1 might be the D (6 bases). This CDR3 has 16 residues. Deletions cut 1 base from V and 6 bases from J, with 18 bases between. Germline assignment: CDR1 MGHRA and CDR2 YSYEKL. Here the CDR3 DNA reads TGCGCCAGCAGCCAAGGCCTACGGGGGGCTCGCGCTGAAGCTTTCTTT. The encoded protein is CASSQGLRGARAEAFF.

In this sample, this clonotype turned up a few times. The chain employs TRBV20-1 and TRBJ2-5; 9 positions match TRBD2. The V segment lost 5 bases and the J segment 0 bases; nucleotides outside the gene matches: 10. The CDR3 has 16 amino acids. Per the germline V gene, CDR1 is DFQATT and CDR2 is SNEGSKA (reference sequence). For the CDR3, the DNA is TGCAGTGCTGCGAGGGTTAGCGGGGGAAACCAAGAGACCCAGTACTTC. Its protein product is CSAARVSGGNQETQYF.

This clonotype was seen a handful of times. This chain joins TRBV28 and TRBJ2-6; D is unclear. V gave up 6 bases and J gave up 5 bases, with 14 bases separating them. Germline V gene lookup returns CDR1 MDHEN and CDR2 SYDVKM. CDR3 length: 15 amino acids. CDR3 sequence: CASRAPTSWANVLTF. In DNA, the CDR3 is TGTGCCAGCAGGGCACCGACTTCTTGGGCCAACGTCCTGACTTTC.

The V call is TRBV28, the J call TRBJ1-2; possible D gene TRBD1, 6 bases. This CDR3 is 14 amino acids long. The V end was cut by 6 bases, the J end by 7 bases, with 18 bases between. Germline CDR1 and CDR2: MDHEN and SYDVKM. The CDR3: CASSLNRDKGGYTF. CDR3 in DNA: TGTGCCAGCAGCCTCAACCGGGACAAGGGTGGCTACACCTTC.

This clonotype was picked up many times. The V call is TRBV15, the J call TRBJ2-5, with a possible D match to TRBD1 (6 bases). CDR1 and CDR2 from the germline V gene are LNHNV and YYDKDF (reference sequence). The CDR3 has 15 residues. V lost 0 bases and J lost 5, with 13 bases in between. CDR3 coding DNA: TGTGCCACCAGCAGAGATAGGGGGAAGTCGGAGACCCAGTACTTC. The encoded protein is CATSRDRGKSETQYF.

CDR3 sequence: CASSTGAFVSGYTF. In DNA form, the CDR3 reads TGTGCCAGCAGTACGGGGGCGTTCGTTTCTGGCTACACCTTC. The chain recombines TRBV6-6 with TRBJ1-2; the D gene is possibly TRBD1 (6 bases). Trimming shortened V by 5 bases and J by 7 bases, and 17 bases separated the two germline ends. This CDR3 is 14 amino acids long. The germline gives CDR1 MNHNY, CDR2 SVGAGI (reference sequence).

A word on this clonotype: At one end the junction does not follow the germline gene, possibly because of a read error. The genes are TRBV7-8 and TRBJ1-6; D is possibly TRBD1 (5 bases). Germline lookup yields CDR1 SGHVS and CDR2 FQNEAQ. CDR3 size: 15 residues. The CDR3 protein is CASSLAGQGSSSLHF. Written as DNA, the CDR3 is TGTGCCAGCAGCTTAGCGGGGCAGGGAAGTTCATCCCTCCACTTT.

The rearrangement links TRBV18 to TRBJ2-1, with TRBD1 identical over 11 bases. The V gene's germline CDR1 is KGHSH and CDR2 LQKENI. Trimming at V came to 3 bases and at J to 6 bases, leaving 4 bases not matched to a gene. The CDR3 contains 15 residues. CDR3 loop: CASSPGTGGTNEQFF. In DNA form, the CDR3 reads TGTGCCAGCTCACCCGGGACAGGGGGAACCAATGAGCAGTTCTTC.

This chain joins TRBV2 and TRBJ1-5; D possibly corresponds to TRBD1 (6 bases). Deletions cut 5 bases from V and 5 bases from J, with 13 bases between. The CDR3 loop spans 14 amino acids. Per the germline V gene, CDR1 is SNHLY and CDR2 is FYNNEI. Here the CDR3 reads CASSKDSRYQPQHF. In DNA form, the CDR3 reads TGTGCCAGCAGTAAGGACAGCCGGTATCAGCCCCAGCATTTT.

In its sample, this clonotype was seen a few times. J is TRBJ1-2 and V is TRBV10-3, with 7 bases aligning to TRBD1. V gave up 3 bases and J gave up 4 bases; unmatched junction bases: 2. The germline gives CDR1 ENHRY, CDR2 SYGVKD. This CDR3 contains 13 residues. The CDR3 DNA reads TGTGCCATCAGTGAACAGGGGTCCTATGGCTACACCTTC. This sequence encodes CAISEQGSYGYTF.

This clonotype was seen a handful of times. The CDR3 coding sequence is TGCAGTGCGACCTACCAGGGTTACGAGCAGTACTTC. It yields the protein CSATYQGYEQYF. The chain links TRBV20-1 to TRBJ2-5; D perhaps matches TRBD1 (5 bases). The DNA matches TRBJ2-7 better at its end, which makes the J call doubtful. The CDR3 loop spans 12 amino acids. CDR1 and CDR2 from the germline V gene are DFQATT and SNEGSKA (reference sequence).

CDR3: CATRAGTFAYEQYF. The CDR3, as DNA: TGTGCGACTCGGGCCGGGACTTTTGCCTACGAGCAGTACTTC. The rearrangement links TRBV7-2 to TRBJ2-7; TRBD2 is a possible D gene (6 bases). There are 14 residues in the CDR3. Germline CDR1 is SGHTA and CDR2 is FQGNSA.

Points on this clonotype: The junction and the germline gene differ at one end; a read error may be behind it. V is TRBV20-1 and J is TRBJ1-2, with TRBD1 identical over 7 bases. Germline CDR1 DFQATT, CDR2 SNEGSKA (reference sequence). The CDR3 extends over 15 amino acids. This CDR3 is CSARDALGQNYGCTF. The CDR3, as DNA: TGCAGTGCTAGAGACGCCCTGGGACAGAACTATGGCTGCACCTTC.